A selection of T cell receptor beta chains follows, all from one sample in a study of blood T cells in healthy people across ages. TCRdb called the 5' RACE reads again in MiXCR, with one record for every CDR3 protein. The sample includes 650,000 to 1,000,000 distinct CDR3 sequences, under 40% of them seen just once. Sequencing was performed on blood. These receptors all come from a man aged 18 to 30 in good health. CDR3s include the opening cysteine and the closing phenylalanine or tryptophan. The order of the fields is J gene, D gene, CDR3 length, clone size, V gene, CDR3 protein, CDR3 DNA. A D gene is named only where the DNA matches it firmly. Expanded clones get a size class; other rows say once, few or many, or leave the size out.

>TRBJ1-2|TRBD1|13|few|TRBV5-1
CASSVGQLRPYTF
TGCGCCAGCAGCGTGGGACAGCTGAGACCCTACACCTTC
>TRBJ1-3|.|15|.|TRBV12-3/TRBV12-4
CASSQTGNSGNTIYF
TGTGCCAGCAGCCAGACAGGAAACTCTGGAAACACCATATATTTT
>TRBJ2-5|TRBD1|14|many|TRBV12-3/TRBV12-4
CASSFQGVVETQYF
TGTGCCAGCAGTTTTCAGGGGGTCGTAGAGACCCAGTACTTC
>TRBJ2-1|.|14|.|TRBV9
CASSVEYHHGEQFF
TGTGCCAGCAGCGTCGAATACCACCACGGAGAGCAGTTCTTC
>TRBJ2-3|.|15|few|TRBV7-3
CASSLNGGSGDTQYF
TGTGCCAGCAGCTTAAACGGGGGCTCGGGAGATACGCAGTATTTT
>TRBJ2-3|TRBD2|14|many|TRBV20-1
CSARVERGRDTQYF
TGCAGTGCTAGAGTTGAGCGGGGTCGCGATACGCAGTATTTT
>TRBJ2-1|.|17|.|TRBV7-2
CASSLGASPKISNEQFF
TGTGCCAGCAGCTTAGGGGCGAGCCCAAAGATCAGCAATGAGCAGTTCTTC
>TRBJ1-6|.|15|many|TRBV27
CASRPKDVDNSPLHF
TGTGCCAGCAGACCTAAGGACGTGGATAATTCACCCCTCCACTTT
>TRBJ2-3|TRBD1|15|.|TRBV4-1
CASREQGVRTDTQYF
TGCGCCAGCAGGGAACAGGGGGTCCGCACAGATACGCAGTATTTT
>TRBJ2-1|.|13|few|TRBV30
CAWSVGQGTEQFF
TGTGCCTGGAGTGTCGGGCAGGGGACTGAGCAGTTCTTC
>TRBJ2-3|.|14|many|TRBV12-3/TRBV12-4
CASSPGSGTDTQYF
TGTGCCAGCAGCCCCGGGAGCGGCACAGATACGCAGTATTTT
>TRBJ1-2|.|12|few|TRBV20-1
CSARNLGGGYTF
TGCAGTGCTAGAAACTTAGGAGGTGGCTACACCTTC
>TRBJ2-1|TRBD2|15|.|TRBV27
CASSLQREAYNEQFF
TGTGCCAGCAGTCTCCAGCGGGAGGCCTACAATGAGCAGTTCTTC
>TRBJ2-5|.|13|.|TRBV7-2
CASSLLRLETQYF
TGTGCCAGCAGCTTACTACGGCTGGAGACCCAGTACTTC
>TRBJ2-7|.|13|many|TRBV25-1
CASSDLSSYEQYF
TGTGCCAGCAGTGACCTGAGCTCCTACGAGCAGTACTTC
>TRBJ1-5|.|16|few|TRBV6-6
CASSPSQAGSNQPQHF
TGTGCCAGCAGTCCCAGTCAGGCAGGTAGCAATCAGCCCCAGCATTTT
>TRBJ2-1|TRBD1|16|.|TRBV29-1
CSVGRGQWEGFSEQFF
TGCAGCGTTGGCAGGGGACAGTGGGAAGGCTTTAGTGAGCAGTTCTTC
>TRBJ1-1|.|14|.|TRBV19
CASKNSRGRTEAFF
TGTGCCAGTAAAAACAGCAGGGGACGTACTGAAGCTTTCTTT
>TRBJ2-1|TRBD1|16|many|TRBV25-1
CASSGPGTGAYNEQFF
TGTGCCAGCAGTGGCCCCGGGACAGGGGCCTACAATGAGCAGTTCTTC
>TRBJ2-3|.|16|few|TRBV28
CASSFEGLGSLDTQYF
TGTGCCAGCAGTTTTGAGGGCCTAGGGAGTCTGGATACGCAGTATTTT
>TRBJ2-3|TRBD1|14|few|TRBV12-3/TRBV12-4
CASSQDRESDTQYF
TGTGCCAGCAGCCAGGACAGGGAGTCAGATACGCAGTATTTT
>TRBJ2-3|.|16|.|TRBV5-6
CASSLWTARPTDAQYF
TGTGCCAGCAGCTTGTGGACAGCCCGCCCCACAGATGCGCAGTATTTT
>TRBJ1-4|.|13|few|TRBV12-3/TRBV12-4
CASSLGAPEKLFF
TGTGCCAGCAGTTTAGGGGCCCCCGAAAAACTGTTTTTT
>TRBJ2-5|.|14|many|TRBV12-3/TRBV12-4
CASSSHGFQETQYF
TGTGCCAGCAGTTCGCATGGTTTCCAAGAGACCCAGTACTTC
>TRBJ1-2|TRBD1|16|.|TRBV7-2
CASSLAVWDSSHGYTF
TGTGCCAGCAGCTTAGCGGTTTGGGACAGCAGCCATGGCTACACCTTC
>TRBJ1-5|.|14|.|TRBV6-6
CASSYTAPAKPQHF
TGTGCCAGCAGTTATACGGCCCCGGCGAAGCCCCAGCATTTT
>TRBJ2-5|.|18|once|TRBV4-1
CASSQDPTRAGRQETQYF
TGCGCCAGCAGCCAAGATCCCACAAGAGCGGGCCGGCAAGAGACCCAGTACTTC
>TRBJ1-1|TRBD1|12|many|TRBV5-1
CASSYGQGEAFF
TGCGCCAGCAGCTACGGACAGGGGGAAGCTTTCTTT
>TRBJ2-2|.|15|few|TRBV6-5
CASSYSTGNTGELFF
TGTGCCAGCAGTTACTCGACAGGGAACACCGGGGAGCTGTTTTTT
>TRBJ1-1|.|12|.|TRBV4-3
CASSQGTGEAFF
TGCGCCAGCAGCCAAGGCACAGGTGAAGCTTTCTTT
>TRBJ1-2|TRBD1|13|once|TRBV4-3
CASGQETGNGYTF
TGCGCCAGCGGCCAAGAGACAGGGAACGGCTACACCTTC
>TRBJ2-3|TRBD2|15|.|TRBV6-1
CASSGRGSLTDTQYF
TGTGCCAGCAGTGGGCGGGGGTCCCTCACAGATACGCAGTATTTT
>TRBJ2-1|.|14|.|TRBV28
CASSFLTGFNEQFF
TGTGCCAGCAGTTTCTTGACAGGCTTCAATGAGCAGTTCTTC
>TRBJ2-5|.|13|.|TRBV20-1
CSARDELSETLYF
TGCAGTGCTAGAGATGAGCTATCCGAGACCCTGTACTTC
>TRBJ1-1|.|18|many|TRBV10-3
CAISESNGEGTANTEAFF
TGTGCCATCAGTGAGTCGAATGGGGAGGGGACGGCGAACACTGAAGCTTTCTTT
>TRBJ1-1|TRBD1|14|.|TRBV20-1
CSAGAGTVNTEAFF
TGCAGTGCTGGGGCCGGGACAGTGAACACTGAAGCTTTCTTT
>TRBJ2-7|.|11|many|TRBV20-1
CSAIVGPEQYF
TGCAGTGCTATTGTGGGCCCGGAGCAGTACTTC
>TRBJ2-5|TRBD1|16|few|TRBV10-3
CAMSPGMTGGTETQYF
TGTGCCATGTCACCTGGGATGACAGGGGGCACCGAGACCCAGTACTTC
>TRBJ2-7|TRBD2|16|many|TRBV20-1
CSARDLAGGLSYEQYF
TGCAGTGCTAGAGATCTAGCGGGGGGGCTCTCCTACGAGCAGTACTTC
>TRBJ2-7|.|15|few|TRBV5-1
CASSLGGRPYNEQYF
TGCGCCAGCAGCTTGGGGGGGAGGCCCTACAATGAGCAGTACTTC
>TRBJ2-7|TRBD1|13|.|TRBV29-1
CSVGQGAYNEQYF
TGCAGCGTTGGGCAGGGGGCTTACAATGAGCAGTACTTC
>TRBJ2-7|TRBD2|10|.|TRBV29-1
CSVAGGEQYF
TGCAGCGTCGCGGGAGGCGAGCAGTACTTC
>TRBJ2-7|.|13|.|TRBV15
CATSRGANYEQYF
TGTGCCACCAGCAGAGGAGCCAACTACGAGCAGTACTTC
>TRBJ2-3|.|12|many|TRBV5-1
CASSLMGDTQYF
TGCGCCAGCAGCTTGATGGGAGATACGCAGTATTTT
>TRBJ2-7|.|14|.|TRBV9
CASSVGAANDEQYF
TGTGCCAGCAGCGTAGGAGCGGCGAACGACGAGCAGTACTTC
>TRBJ2-5|.|13|.|TRBV20-1
CSASPRGIETQYF
TGCAGTGCTAGCCCGAGGGGGATAGAGACCCAGTACTTC
>TRBJ1-5|.|17|.|TRBV10-3
CAISGGSEGSSNQPQHF
TGTGCCATCAGTGGAGGATCCGAGGGGTCTAGCAATCAGCCCCAGCATTTT
>TRBJ2-7|.|15|.|TRBV6-1
CASSESLGGAYEQYF
TGTGCCAGCAGTGAAAGCTTGGGGGGCGCCTACGAGCAGTACTTC
>TRBJ1-6|TRBD1|16|few|TRBV14
CASSQDRTGRNSPLHF
TGTGCCAGCAGCCAAGATAGGACAGGGAGGAATTCACCCCTCCACTTT
>TRBJ2-2|TRBD1|15|.|TRBV5-1
CASSPTGANTGELFF
TGTGCCAGCAGTCCCACAGGGGCGAACACCGGGGAGCTGTTTTTT
>TRBJ2-3|TRBD2|16|many|TRBV11-2
CASSLRAGDLMHTQYF
TGTGCCAGCAGCTTACGAGCGGGGGACCTCATGCATACGCAGTATTTT
>TRBJ2-3|TRBD2|14|.|TRBV5-1
CASSVSGGRDTQYF
TGCGCCAGCAGCGTCAGCGGGGGTCGAGATACGCAGTATTTT
>TRBJ2-5|.|15|.|TRBV7-2
CASSLESAAQETQYF
TGTGCCAGCAGCTTAGAGTCGGCAGCCCAAGAGACCCAGTACTTC
>TRBJ1-1|.|15|.|TRBV28
CASSLVGGFSTEAFF
TGTGCCAGCAGTTTAGTCGGGGGATTCTCGACTGAAGCTTTCTTT
>TRBJ1-2|TRBD1|15|.|TRBV14
CASSQGQGSVYGYTF
TGTGCCAGCAGCCAAGGACAGGGGTCGGTTTATGGCTACACCTTC
>TRBJ2-1|.|13|few|TRBV19
CASSIPRGGEQFF
TGTGCCAGTAGTATCCCCAGGGGTGGTGAGCAGTTCTTC
>TRBJ2-1|.|17|.|TRBV27
CASSLWPPRPSYNEQFF
TGTGCCAGCAGTTTATGGCCTCCAAGGCCTTCCTACAATGAGCAGTTCTTC
>TRBJ1-5|.|13|few|TRBV20-1
CSAQPGHNQPQHF
TGCAGTGCCCAACCGGGACACAATCAGCCCCAGCATTTT
>TRBJ2-7|TRBD2|15|.|TRBV20-1
CSAREPSGRPYEQYF
TGCAGTGCTAGGGAGCCCAGCGGGAGGCCCTACGAGCAGTACTTC